This TCR beta chain was documented in a study of T cell responses to AZD1222 COVID-19 vaccine. V lost 10 bases and J 4 bases, leaving 18 bases between the germline ends. From germline, CDR1 is LGHNT and CDR2 FRNRAP. The CDR3 loop spans 14 amino acids. Repertoires were generated with immunoSEQ multiplex PCR, while TCRdb's copy carries only in-frame clones and drops some. There are 150,000 or so clones in the sample; just over 90% occur only once, and approximately 2% lies in the top ten. V gene TRBV12-5 combines with J gene TRBJ2-3; maybe TRBD1 (5 bases). The input for sequencing was peripheral blood, taken on day 0 of AZD1222 vaccination. The receptor's source is an adult in good health. The chain's CDR3 is CATTLGPGSDTQYF. Written as DNA, the CDR3 is TGTGCTACCACTTTGGGGCCAGGATCAGATACGCAGTATTTT.